This T cell receptor beta chain was recovered during a study of early T cells in non-severe SARS-CoV-2 infection. Study at large: It was bulk RNA from unsorted whole blood that was sequenced, and the chains were unpaired.

Germline V gives CDR1 MNHNS, CDR2 SASEGT. This CDR3 contains 13 residues. The V end lost 6 bases, the J end lost 1 base, and 9 bases lay between the germline ends. Unique molecular identifiers were attached to individual cDNA molecules. TCRdb passed the 5' RACE reads through MiXCR, listing each CDR3 protein once. The sample comprises some 30,000 distinct CDR3 sequences, 5.5% to 6% of which are singletons, and about an eighth rests with the top ten. General study results and limits: The VDJdb matching leaned toward anti-spike CD8 responses and overlooked private and CD4 specificities.

This clonotype was seen a handful of times. What it binds is not known. The TCR was taken from an adult who was a healthcare worker with PCR-confirmed SARS-CoV-2 infection or an uninfected control (not recorded which). This chain connects TRBV6-1 to TRBJ2-5, with D tentatively TRBD1 (5 bases). The sample consisted of whole blood. CDR3 amino acids: CASRMTVQETQYF. The CDR3 bases are TGTGCCAGCAGGATGACAGTCCAAGAGACCCAGTACTTC.